This is a list of T cell receptor beta chains from one sample in a study of CDR3 diversity in severe acne. TCRdb re-called the PCR reads with MiXCR, one entry per CDR3 protein. The data show about 84,000 distinct CDR3 sequences, approximately 51% seen once. Sequences were obtained from blood. The receptors were sampled from a male donor in good health, without acne. Each CDR3 is given without its conserved first and last residue.

j_gene | v_gene | CDR3aa
TRBJ1-5 | TRBV20-1 | STGGRIPDQPQH
TRBJ1-1 | TRBV7-3 | ASSLKRGNAEAF
TRBJ2-3 | TRBV5-1 | ASSWETGYTDTQY
TRBJ1-1 | TRBV20-1 | SAIGGQANTEAF
TRBJ1-2 | TRBV5-8 | ASSLEGRRGYT
TRBJ2-2 | TRBV5-1 | ASTMGLHITDTGELF
TRBJ2-5 | TRBV7-9 | ASSSGQGASETQY
TRBJ2-7 | TRBV5-4 | ASSIGLAGVGEQY
TRBJ1-5 | TRBV30 | AWGTSSNQPQH
TRBJ2-2 | TRBV18 | ASSPLDRELF
TRBJ1-2 | TRBV7-9 | ASSLDGTPGGYT
TRBJ2-5 | TRBV7-9 | ASSRGQSETQY
TRBJ1-2 | TRBV7-8 | ASSLGRDYGYT
TRBJ1-1 | TRBV7-6 | CLLPDICTFLRQQYTGSNTEAF
TRBJ2-2 | TRBV7-9 | ASSRPVYSPGELF
TRBJ2-7 | TRBV7-6 | ASSLGPEILSSYEQY
TRBJ1-2 | TRBV3-1 | ASSPNHPADRGINYGYT
TRBJ2-1 | TRBV7-9 | ASSRTGQYNEQF
TRBJ2-5 | TRBV18 | ASSLGGNQETQY
TRBJ1-2 | TRBV6-4 | ASSDGQGGGYT
TRBJ2-2 | TRBV25-1 | ASSETAGNTGELF
TRBJ1-4 | TRBV25-1 | ASSFVDRVREKLF
TRBJ1-1 | TRBV6-4 | ASSDGVGLGENTEAF
TRBJ2-7 | TRBV6-5 | ASRTSGDPLEQY
TRBJ2-5 | TRBV2 | ASSAAGGPQETQY
TRBJ2-7 | TRBV6-6 | ASSYAGYEQY
TRBJ2-7 | TRBV12-3/TRBV12-4 | ASSPDRGGEQY